The 17 T cell receptor beta chains below come from one sample, sequenced in a study of CD8 T cells in Susac syndrome. Reverse transcription of roughly 0.45 to 1 ug RNA was performed with random hexamers. TCRdb processed the immunoSEQ multiplex PCR reads anew with MiXCR; each CDR3 protein has one entry. The sample contains tens of thousands of distinct CDR3 sequences, 94% of which appear only once. Material for sequencing was CD8+ T cells from PBMCs. The origin of the receptors is a human donor with Susac syndrome.

This chain joins TRBV24-1 and TRBJ2-7, with a possible D match to TRBD1 (6 bases). Germline values: CDR1 KGHDR, CDR2 SFDVKD. Trimming took 5 bases from V and 6 from J, leaving 7 bases between them. The CDR3 loop spans 11 amino acids. CDR3 bases: TGTGCCACCAGTGTCAGGGGCGAGCAGTACTTC. Encoded protein: CATSVRGEQYF.

The rearrangement joins TRBV29-1 to TRBJ2-7; 12 bases fit TRBD2. The CDR3 has 15 amino acids. CDR1 and CDR2 (germline): SQVTM, ANQGSEA. V was clipped by 5 bases and J by 1 base; unmatched bases: 6. The CDR3 region is CSVPTSGGPSYEQYF. As DNA, the CDR3 is TGCAGCGTTCCGACTAGCGGGGGCCCTTCCTACGAGCAGTACTTC.

The CDR3 is CASSDSSGTGELFF. The CDR3, as DNA: TGTGCCAGCAGTGACTCATCGGGTACCGGGGAGCTGTTTTTT. V and J are TRBV6-4 and TRBJ2-2; D gene uncertain. Per germline, CDR1 MRHNA and CDR2 SNTAGT. The CDR3 loop spans 14 amino acids. Between the trimmed V and J ends, which lost 0 bases and 5 bases, there was a span of 7 bases.

The chain uses TRBV6-5 and TRBJ2-3; the D is unclear. This CDR3 has 14 residues. Per the germline V gene, CDR1 is MNHEY and CDR2 is SVGAGI. V lost 2 bases and J 2 bases, leaving 8 bases between the germline ends. CDR3 sequence reads: CASSYKGNTDTQYF. CDR3 nucleotides: TGTGCCAGCAGTTACAAGGGAAACACAGATACGCAGTATTTT.

This chain uses TRBV7-8 with TRBJ2-2, with 10 bases that match TRBD2. The CDR3 has 16 residues. Germline CDR1 and CDR2: SGHVS and FQNEAQ. Trimming took 3 bases from V and 5 from J; bases not matched to a gene: 6. In nucleotides, the CDR3 is TGTGCCAGCAGCTTTGTAGCGGGGGGTTTTACCGGGGAGCTGTTTTTT. Protein product: CASSFVAGGFTGELFF.

This rearrangement joins TRBV11-2 to TRBJ1-2; D unresolved. Germline lookup yields CDR1 SGHAT and CDR2 FQNNGV. Between the trimmed V and J ends, which lost 3 bases and 5 bases, there was a span of 10 bases. This CDR3 has 13 amino acids. CDR3 in amino acids: CASSFQGSYGYTF. The DNA of the CDR3 is TGTGCCAGCAGCTTCCAAGGGAGTTATGGCTACACCTTC.

This clonotype was recorded once. V gene TRBV7-9 combines with J gene TRBJ2-7, with 9 bases aligning to TRBD2. Trimming removed 2 bases from V and 6 bases from J; junction bases left unmatched: 11. Germline V gives CDR1 SEHNR, CDR2 FQNEAQ (reference sequence). The CDR3 covers 16 residues. The CDR3 sequence is CASSLLQASGALEQYF. CDR3 nucleotides: TGTGCCAGCAGCTTACTACAAGCTAGCGGGGCTCTCGAGCAGTACTTC.

The chain couples TRBV20-1 to TRBJ1-5; 7 bases are a match to TRBD1. The CDR3 is 14 residues long. Losses at the gene ends were 1 base for V and 8 bases for J; bases not matched to a gene: 8. Germline CDR1 and CDR2: DFQATT and SNEGSKA (reference sequence). The CDR3 spells CSARGQGGWEPQHF. CDR3 nucleotide sequence: TGCAGTGCTAGAGGGCAGGGGGGATGGGAGCCCCAGCATTTT.

This clonotype was detected only once. J is TRBJ2-5 and V is TRBV30; TRBD2 matches 11 bases. Germline CDR1 reads GTSNPN; CDR2 reads SVGIG (reference sequence). The V gene end was trimmed by 0 bases and the J gene end by 2 bases; junction bases not matched to a gene: 5. The CDR3 covers 16 residues. The CDR3 reads CAWSVRPSGGQETQYF. CDR3 nucleotide sequence: TGTGCCTGGAGTGTAAGGCCTAGCGGGGGGCAAGAGACCCAGTACTTC.

The rearrangement joins TRBV13 to TRBJ2-3; TRBD2 aligns across 11 bases. Germline CDR1 is PRHDT and CDR2 is FYEKMQ (reference sequence). J was trimmed by 1 base and V by 3 bases; bases with no gene match: 9. This CDR3 spans 18 amino acids. The CDR3 spells CASSLGLAGGPGTDTQYF. The DNA of the CDR3 is TGTGCCAGCAGCTTGGGGTTAGCGGGGGGGCCGGGCACAGATACGCAGTATTTT.

The chain joins TRBV25-1 to TRBJ1-1; unclear D gene. Trimming removed 7 bases from V and 6 bases from J, with 9 bases in between. The germline CDR1 and CDR2 sequences are MGHDK and SYGVNS. CDR3 length: 11 amino acids. The DNA for the CDR3 is TGTGCCAGCAAGAGGGTGGCTGAAGCTTTCTTT. This sequence encodes CASKRVAEAFF.

J is TRBJ2-1 and V is TRBV9; D tentatively fits TRBD1 or TRBD2 (5 bases each). The CDR3 length is 14 residues. Germline CDR1 is SGDLS and CDR2 is YYNGEE. V was shortened by 4 bases and J by 5 bases, with 13 bases between the two germline ends. CDR3 nucleotide sequence: TGTGCCAGCAGCTCTCGGGGCGCGGACAATGAGCAGTTCTTC. Its protein product is CASSSRGADNEQFF. Looking up the rest from reference TRBV9 and TRBJ2-1 gives the full variable domain: DSGVTQTPKHLITATGQRVTLRCSPRSGDLSVYWYQQSLDQGLQFLIQYYNGEERAKGNILERFSAQQFPDLHSELNLSSLELGDSALYFCASSSRGADNEQFFGPGTRLTVL.

The gene calls are TRBV9 and TRBJ1-3, with D possibly being TRBD1 (6 bases). The CDR3 is made up of 13 amino acids. The V and J ends lost 3 bases and 4 bases respectively, with 8 bases between them. Germline CDR1 reads SGDLS; CDR2 reads YYNGEE. The CDR3 spells CASSGTAGNTIYF. The CDR3 coding sequence is TGTGCCAGCAGCGGGACAGCGGGAAACACCATATATTTT.

The gene calls are TRBV5-1 and TRBJ1-1; the D is unclear. Germline values: CDR1 SGHRS, CDR2 YFSETQ. Trimming took off 5 bases at V and 0 bases at J, with 17 bases between the two ends. This CDR3 has 16 residues. The CDR3 is CASSYIVGELNTEAFF. The CDR3 nucleotides read TGCGCCAGCAGTTATATAGTGGGTGAGTTGAACACTGAAGCTTTCTTT.

The rearrangement joins TRBV24-1 to TRBJ2-1; D not resolved. The V gene lost 5 bases and the J gene lost 0 bases, with 7 bases spanning the gap. The CDR3 is made up of 14 amino acids. Germline-derived CDR1 and CDR2 are KGHDR and SFDVKD. The CDR3 region has the DNA TGTGCCACCAGTGGGGCAGGCTCCTACAATGAGCAGTTCTTC. Its translation: CATSGAGSYNEQFF.

This CDR3 reads CASILNRGPQETQYF. Written as DNA, the CDR3 is TGTGCCAGCATTCTGAACAGGGGACCGCAAGAGACCCAGTACTTC. The chain recombines TRBV6-6 with TRBJ2-5, with 7 bases aligning to TRBD1. CDR3 length: 15 residues. Germline V gives CDR1 MNHNY, CDR2 SVGAGI (reference sequence). The trim removed 7 bases at V and 2 bases at J, leaving 10 bases unmatched.

The chain carries TRBV6-2 or TRBV6-3 and TRBJ1-5; D remains ambiguous. The V gene lost 2 bases and the J gene lost 2 bases, with 10 bases spanning the gap. The germline CDR1 and CDR2 sequences are MNHEY and SVGEGT. The CDR3 sequence is 15 residues long. CDR3 region: CASSYMDGRNQPQHF. Written as DNA, the CDR3 is TGTGCCAGCAGTTACATGGACGGTCGCAATCAGCCCCAGCATTTT.